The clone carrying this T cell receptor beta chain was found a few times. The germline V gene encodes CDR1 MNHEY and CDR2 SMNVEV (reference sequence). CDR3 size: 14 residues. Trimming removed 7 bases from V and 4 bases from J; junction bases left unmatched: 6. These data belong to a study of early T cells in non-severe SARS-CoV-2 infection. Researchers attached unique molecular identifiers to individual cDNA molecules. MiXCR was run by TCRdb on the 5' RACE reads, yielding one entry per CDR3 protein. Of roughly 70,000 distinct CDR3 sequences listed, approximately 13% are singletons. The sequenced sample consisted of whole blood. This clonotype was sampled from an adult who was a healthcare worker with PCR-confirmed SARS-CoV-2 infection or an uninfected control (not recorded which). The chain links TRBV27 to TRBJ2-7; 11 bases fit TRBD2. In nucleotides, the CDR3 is TGTGCCAGCAAAACTAGCGGGGGTTATTACGAGCAGTACTTC. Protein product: CASKTSGGYYEQYF.